The 20 T cell receptor beta chains below were found in one sample sequenced in a study of blood T cell repertoires in COVID-19. Libraries were prepared by immunoSEQ multiplex PCR; TCRdb keeps only in-frame clonotypes and omits some of them. The sample records fewer than 250,000 clones, 83% being singletons. Sequenced input: PBMCs or T cells enriched from blood (not recorded which). The origin of the receptors is a woman in her forties who had been exposed to COVID-19.

The genes are TRBV3-1 (or the pseudogene TRBV3-2) and TRBJ2-5; tentative D call: TRBD2 (5 bases). The germline CDR1 and CDR2 sequences are LGHDT and YNNKEL (reference sequence). Trimming took off 2 bases at V and 2 bases at J, with 9 bases between the two ends. This CDR3 spans 14 amino acids. CDR3 sequence (DNA): TGTGCCAGCAGCCAAAGACCGGGACAAGAGACCCAGTACTTC. Residues: CASSQRPGQETQYF.

The genes are TRBV11-3 and TRBJ1-6, with TRBD1 as a possible D gene (5 bases). This CDR3 comprises 14 residues. The germline CDR1 and CDR2 sequences are SGHNT and YENEEA. V gave up 5 bases and J gave up 7 bases, with 12 bases separating them. The CDR3 DNA reads TGTGCCAGCAGCCTTGGGGGGGGGAATTCACCCCTCCACTTT. It yields the protein CASSLGGGNSPLHF.

The chain is built from TRBV6-5 and TRBJ1-1, with 8 bases fitting TRBD1. Per germline, CDR1 MNHEY and CDR2 SVGAGI. The junction had 9 bases not matched to a gene; V was cut back by 5 bases and J by 4 bases. The CDR3 loop spans 15 amino acids. The CDR3 nucleotides read TGTGCCAGCAGTCCTCTTCAGGGGGCCTCCACTGAAGCTTTCTTT. Encoded protein: CASSPLQGASTEAFF.

This chain uses TRBV3-1 (or the pseudogene TRBV3-2) with TRBJ2-1, with 16 bases aligning to TRBD2. With V trimmed by 2 bases and J by 0 bases, 13 bases remained unmatched. From germline, CDR1 is LGHDT and CDR2 YNNKEL (reference sequence). CDR3 size: 22 residues. The CDR3 region is CASSQLGLAGGDSPSSYNEQFF. Here the CDR3 DNA reads TGTGCCAGCAGCCAACTGGGACTAGCGGGGGGGGATTCCCCAAGCTCCTACAATGAGCAGTTCTTC.

This clone was observed once. The chain uses TRBV20-1 and TRBJ2-7; unclear D gene. Trimming pared 5 bases from V and 2 bases from J, leaving 7 bases between. The CDR3 runs 11 residues. CDR1 is DFQATT and CDR2 is SNEGSKA in the germline V gene (reference sequence). The CDR3 bases are TGCAGTGCTCTCCGAGCCTACGAGCAGTACTTC. Translating it yields CSALRAYEQYF.

The genes are TRBV10-1 and TRBJ1-5; 10 bases are a match to TRBD1. Looked up from germline, CDR1 is WNHNN and CDR2 is SYGVQD (reference sequence). The CDR3 consists of 16 residues. Trimming removed 7 bases from V and 1 base from J; junction bases left unmatched: 7. CDR3 in amino acids: CASKGPGQGSNQPQHF. CDR3 in DNA: TGCGCCAGCAAGGGGCCGGGACAGGGGAGCAATCAGCCCCAGCATTTT.

The DNA of the CDR3 is TGTGCCAGCAGTCCCGGGACAGGATATCAAAAACTGTTTTTT. Residues: CASSPGTGYQKLFF. This rearrangement joins TRBV6-2 or TRBV6-3 to TRBJ1-4; 8 positions match TRBD1. The CDR3 totals 14 residues. Losses at the gene ends were 5 bases for V and 9 bases for J; bases not matched to a gene: 8. The germline gives CDR1 MNHEY, CDR2 SVGEGT.

This sequence joins TRBV7-3 and TRBJ2-7; 7 bases fit TRBD2. J gave up 5 bases and V 0 bases, and 7 bases lay outside the gene matches. Germline lookup yields CDR1 SGHTA and CDR2 FQGTGA. There are 15 residues in the CDR3. CDR3 nucleotide sequence: TGTGCCAGCAGCTTAACCGGGGCCCGGGGGGACGAGCAGTACTTC. This codes for CASSLTGARGDEQYF.

A single count supports this clone. This chain uses TRBV19 with TRBJ1-2; 8 bases map to TRBD1. The CDR3 is 16 amino acids. Germline lookup yields CDR1 LNHDA and CDR2 SQIVND (reference sequence). V lost 7 bases to trimming and J lost 5 bases; unmatched junction nucleotides: 15. The CDR3 DNA reads TGTGCCAGTACCTCCTCCACCGGGACAGGCGCATATGGCTACACCTTC. The encoded protein is CASTSSTGTGAYGYTF.

The chain employs TRBV5-1 and TRBJ2-3, with 9 nucleotides matching TRBD1. V was pared by 2 bases and J by 3 bases, with 4 bases of the junction left unmatched. Germline V gives CDR1 SGHRS, CDR2 YFSETQ. The CDR3 contains 15 residues. The CDR3 reads CASSLQGARTDTQYF. The CDR3 nucleotides are TGCGCCAGCAGCTTACAGGGGGCGCGGACAGATACGCAGTATTTT.

V is TRBV7-9 and J is TRBJ1-2; D not certain. CDR1 is SEHNR and CDR2 is FQNEAQ in the germline V gene (reference sequence). Trimming removed 5 bases at V and 2 bases at J, with 9 bases between. The CDR3 totals 13 residues. The CDR3, as DNA: TGTGCCAGCAGCGCCCCAGTAAACTATGGCTACACCTTC. This translates into CASSAPVNYGYTF.

The table lists this clone with a count of one. The genes are TRBV7-9 and TRBJ1-2; D possibly corresponds to TRBD1 (6 bases). Germline V lookup: CDR1 SEHNR, CDR2 FQNEAQ (reference sequence). V lost 5 bases and J lost 2, with 9 bases in between. This CDR3 contains 13 residues. CDR3 DNA sequence: TGTGCCAGCAGCGACGGGACAAACTATGGCTACACCTTC. This codes for CASSDGTNYGYTF.

The chain combines TRBV12-5 with TRBJ1-1; D is perhaps TRBD1 (5 bases). Looked up from germline, CDR1 is LGHNT and CDR2 is FRNRAP. This CDR3 contains 15 residues. V lost 3 bases and J 5 bases, leaving 16 bases between the germline ends. The CDR3 region is CASGFPQGHRTEAFF. In nucleotides, the CDR3 is TGTGCTAGTGGTTTCCCCCAGGGTCATCGGACTGAAGCTTTCTTT.

This chain uses TRBV10-3 with TRBJ2-2; 8 bases are shared with TRBD1. V gave up 6 bases and J gave up 2 bases; unmatched junction bases: 8. Germline-derived CDR1 and CDR2 are ENHRY and SYGVKD. There are 16 residues in the CDR3. CDR3 in DNA: TGTGCCATCAGCGATAGGGACAGGATAAACACCGGGGAGCTGTTTTTT. Translated: CAISDRDRINTGELFF.

The chain links TRBV9 to TRBJ1-3; 9 bases map to TRBD1. The CDR3 has 18 amino acids. J was trimmed by 2 bases and V by 0 bases; bases with no gene match: 9. Germline V gives CDR1 SGDLS, CDR2 YYNGEE. CDR3 protein: CASSVGDGTGLPGNTIYF. DNA for the CDR3: TGTGCCAGCAGCGTAGGCGACGGGACAGGGTTACCTGGAAACACCATATATTTT.

The V and J genes are TRBV9 and TRBJ2-3; D might be TRBD2 (6 bases). V gave up 6 bases and J gave up 5 bases, with 13 bases separating them. The CDR3 contains 13 residues. Germline CDR1 reads SGDLS; CDR2 reads YYNGEE. DNA of the CDR3: TGTGCCAGCACCGGTAGAGCGGGAGATACGCAGTATTTT. Translation: CASTGRAGDTQYF.

This clone was counted at least ten times. V gene TRBV7-9 combines with J gene TRBJ2-1; tentative D call: TRBD1 (6 bases). With 3 bases removed from V and 0 bases from J, the gap between germline ends came to 12 bases. The CDR3 has 16 residues. Germline loops: CDR1 SEHNR, CDR2 FQNEAQ (reference sequence). CDR3 protein: CASSLRQANSYNEQFF. In DNA, the CDR3 is TGTGCCAGCAGCTTGCGACAGGCTAACTCCTACAATGAGCAGTTCTTC.

The genes are TRBV28 and TRBJ1-6; maybe TRBD1 (5 bases). This CDR3 spans 14 amino acids. Between the trimmed V and J ends, which lost 7 bases and 10 bases, there was a span of 17 bases. Germline values: CDR1 MDHEN, CDR2 SYDVKM. The CDR3 DNA follows: TGTGCCAGCACCCCCGGCGGGGCAGGCTCACCCCTCCACTTT. The encoded protein is CASTPGGAGSPLHF.

The CDR3 reads CASSRASGGADTQYF. As DNA, the CDR3 is TGTGCCAGCAGTCGGGCTAGCGGGGGTGCAGATACGCAGTATTTT. The chain couples TRBV6-4 to TRBJ2-3; 10 positions agree with TRBD2. The CDR3 has 15 amino acids. V lost 5 bases to trimming and J lost 4 bases; unmatched junction nucleotides: 6. Germline values: CDR1 MRHNA, CDR2 SNTAGT.

This clone occurred a few times. The chain carries TRBV6-5 and TRBJ1-5; TRBD1 matches at 8 bases. The CDR3 has 14 residues. The J segment lost 4 bases and the V segment lost 6 bases, leaving 5 bases of the junction unmatched. The germline gives CDR1 MNHEY, CDR2 SVGAGI. The CDR3 loop is CASSNRGGNQPQHF. In DNA, the CDR3 is TGTGCCAGCAGCAACAGGGGGGGTAATCAGCCCCAGCATTTT.